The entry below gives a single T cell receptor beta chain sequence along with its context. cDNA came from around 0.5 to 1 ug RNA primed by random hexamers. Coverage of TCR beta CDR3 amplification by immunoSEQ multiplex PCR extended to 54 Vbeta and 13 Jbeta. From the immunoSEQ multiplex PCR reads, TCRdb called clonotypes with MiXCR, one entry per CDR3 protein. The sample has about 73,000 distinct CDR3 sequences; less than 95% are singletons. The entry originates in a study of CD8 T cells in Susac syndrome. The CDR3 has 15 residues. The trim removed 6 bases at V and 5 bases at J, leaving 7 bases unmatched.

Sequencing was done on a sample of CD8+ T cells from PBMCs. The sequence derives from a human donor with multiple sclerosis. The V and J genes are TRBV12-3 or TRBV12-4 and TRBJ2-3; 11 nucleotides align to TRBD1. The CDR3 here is CASRPGQGALDTQYF. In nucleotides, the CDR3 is TGTGCCAGCAGACCTGGACAGGGGGCCTTAGATACGCAGTATTTT.